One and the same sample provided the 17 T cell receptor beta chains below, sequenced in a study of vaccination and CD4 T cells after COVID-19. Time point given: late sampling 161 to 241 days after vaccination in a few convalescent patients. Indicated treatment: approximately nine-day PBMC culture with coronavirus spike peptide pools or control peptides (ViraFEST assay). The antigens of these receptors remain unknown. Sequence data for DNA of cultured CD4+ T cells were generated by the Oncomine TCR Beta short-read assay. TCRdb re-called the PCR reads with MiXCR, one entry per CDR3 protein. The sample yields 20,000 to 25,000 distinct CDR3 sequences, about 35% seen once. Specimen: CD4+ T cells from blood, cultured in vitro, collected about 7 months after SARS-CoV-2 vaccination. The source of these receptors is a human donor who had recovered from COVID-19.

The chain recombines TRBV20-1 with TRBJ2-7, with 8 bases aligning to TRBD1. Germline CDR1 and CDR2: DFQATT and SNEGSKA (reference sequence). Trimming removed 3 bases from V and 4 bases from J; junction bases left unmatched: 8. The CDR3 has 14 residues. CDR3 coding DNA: TGCAGTGCTAGTCTGGCGGGACAGGAATACGAGCAGTACTTC. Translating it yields CSASLAGQEYEQYF.

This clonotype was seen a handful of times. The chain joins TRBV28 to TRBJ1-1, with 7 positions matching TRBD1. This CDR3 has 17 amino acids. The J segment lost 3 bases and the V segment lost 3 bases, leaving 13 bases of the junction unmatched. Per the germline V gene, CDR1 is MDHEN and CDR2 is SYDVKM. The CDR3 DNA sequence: TGTGCCAGCAGTTTGGCCGGGACAGTGGGCCGGGACACTGAAGCTTTCTTT. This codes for CASSLAGTVGRDTEAFF.

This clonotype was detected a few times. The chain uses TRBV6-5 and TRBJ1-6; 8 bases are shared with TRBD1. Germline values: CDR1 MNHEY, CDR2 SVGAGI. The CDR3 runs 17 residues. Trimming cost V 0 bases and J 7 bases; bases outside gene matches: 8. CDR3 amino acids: CASSYSAGGWANSPLHF. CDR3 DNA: TGTGCCAGCAGTTACTCGGCAGGGGGCTGGGCGAATTCACCCCTCCACTTT.

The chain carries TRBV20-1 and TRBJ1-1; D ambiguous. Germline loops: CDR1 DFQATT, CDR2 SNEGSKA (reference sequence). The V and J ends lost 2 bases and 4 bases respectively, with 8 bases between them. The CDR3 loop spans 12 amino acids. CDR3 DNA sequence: TGCAGTGCTAGATCCGGGGTCACTGAAGCTTTCTTT. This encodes CSARSGVTEAFF.

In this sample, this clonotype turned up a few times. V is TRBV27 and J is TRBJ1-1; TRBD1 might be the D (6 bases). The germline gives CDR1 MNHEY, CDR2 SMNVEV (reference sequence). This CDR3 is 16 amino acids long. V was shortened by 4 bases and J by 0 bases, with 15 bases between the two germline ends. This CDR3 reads CASSSSLYRVNTEAFF. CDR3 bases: TGTGCCAGCAGTTCCTCTCTCTACAGGGTGAACACTGAAGCTTTCTTT.

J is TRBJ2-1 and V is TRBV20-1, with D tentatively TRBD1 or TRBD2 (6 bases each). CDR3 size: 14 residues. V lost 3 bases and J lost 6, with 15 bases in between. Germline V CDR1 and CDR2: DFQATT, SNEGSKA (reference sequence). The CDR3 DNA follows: TGCAGTGCTAGTTTTGGGGGGCTCTTCAATGAGCAGTTCTTC. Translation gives CSASFGGLFNEQFF.

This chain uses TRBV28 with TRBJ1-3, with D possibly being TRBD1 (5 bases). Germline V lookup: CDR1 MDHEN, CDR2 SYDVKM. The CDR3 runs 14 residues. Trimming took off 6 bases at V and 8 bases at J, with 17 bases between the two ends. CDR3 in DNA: TGTGCCAGCAGAGTAAAGGATGGGGGATACACCATATATTTT. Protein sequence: CASRVKDGGYTIYF.

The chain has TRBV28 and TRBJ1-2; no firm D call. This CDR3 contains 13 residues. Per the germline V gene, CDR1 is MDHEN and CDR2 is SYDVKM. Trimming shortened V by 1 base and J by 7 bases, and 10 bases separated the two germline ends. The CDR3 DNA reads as TGTGCCAGCAGTTTATTAGAAGGGCTTGGCTACACCTTC. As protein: CASSLLEGLGYTF.

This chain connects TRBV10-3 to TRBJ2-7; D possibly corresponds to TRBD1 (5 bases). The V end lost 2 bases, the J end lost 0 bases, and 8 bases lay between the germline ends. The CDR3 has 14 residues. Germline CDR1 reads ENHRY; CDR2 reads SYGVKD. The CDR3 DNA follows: TGTGCCATCAGTGAGGTTCAGGGCTCCTACGAGCAGTACTTC. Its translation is CAISEVQGSYEQYF.

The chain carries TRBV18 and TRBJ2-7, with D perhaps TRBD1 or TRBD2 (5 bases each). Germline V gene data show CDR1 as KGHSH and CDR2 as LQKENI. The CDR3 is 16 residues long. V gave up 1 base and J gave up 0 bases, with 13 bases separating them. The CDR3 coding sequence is TGTGCCAGCTCACCACTCCGAGGGGCGCGCTCCTACGAGCAGTACTTC. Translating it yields CASSPLRGARSYEQYF.

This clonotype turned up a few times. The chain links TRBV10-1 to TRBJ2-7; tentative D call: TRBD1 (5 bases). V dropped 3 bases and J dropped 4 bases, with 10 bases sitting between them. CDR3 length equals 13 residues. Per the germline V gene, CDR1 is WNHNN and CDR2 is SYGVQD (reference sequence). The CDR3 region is CASSEDSTYEQYF. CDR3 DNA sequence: TGCGCCAGCAGTGAAGACAGCACTTACGAGCAGTACTTC.

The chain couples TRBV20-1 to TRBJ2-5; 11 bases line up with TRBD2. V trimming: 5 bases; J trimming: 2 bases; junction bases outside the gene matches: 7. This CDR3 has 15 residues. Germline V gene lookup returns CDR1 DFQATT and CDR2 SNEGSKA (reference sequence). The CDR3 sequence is CSAGTTSGIQETQYF. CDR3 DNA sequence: TGCAGTGCTGGAACGACTAGCGGGATACAAGAGACCCAGTACTTC.

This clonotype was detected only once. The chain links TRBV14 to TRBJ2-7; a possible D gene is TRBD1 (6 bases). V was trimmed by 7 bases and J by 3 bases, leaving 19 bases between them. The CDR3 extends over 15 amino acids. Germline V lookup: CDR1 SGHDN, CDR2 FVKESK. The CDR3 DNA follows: TGTGCCAGCAATCCTCCCTACAGGGCAGACTACGAGCAGTACTTC. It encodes CASNPPYRADYEQYF.

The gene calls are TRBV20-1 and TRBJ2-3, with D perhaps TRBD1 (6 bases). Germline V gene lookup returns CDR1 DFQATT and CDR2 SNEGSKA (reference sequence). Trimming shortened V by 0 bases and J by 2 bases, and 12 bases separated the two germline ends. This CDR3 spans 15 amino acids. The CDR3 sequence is CSARDAGTPTDTQYF. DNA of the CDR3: TGCAGTGCTAGAGACGCCGGGACACCCACAGATACGCAGTATTTT.

CDR3 residues: CASTFALGDTQYF. The CDR3 DNA sequence: TGTGCCAGCACGTTCGCCCTTGGGGATACGCAGTATTTT. This chain uses TRBV7-3 with TRBJ2-3; D is unresolved. Germline CDR1 reads SGHTA; CDR2 reads FQGTGA. Trimming stripped 7 bases from V and 6 bases from J, with 14 bases between. The CDR3 extends over 13 amino acids.

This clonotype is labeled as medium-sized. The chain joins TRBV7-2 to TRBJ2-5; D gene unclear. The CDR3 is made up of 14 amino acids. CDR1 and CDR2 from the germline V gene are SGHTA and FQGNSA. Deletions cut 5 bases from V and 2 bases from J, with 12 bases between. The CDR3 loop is CASSRGARQETQYF. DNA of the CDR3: TGTGCCAGCAGCCGAGGCGCTCGGCAAGAGACCCAGTACTTC.

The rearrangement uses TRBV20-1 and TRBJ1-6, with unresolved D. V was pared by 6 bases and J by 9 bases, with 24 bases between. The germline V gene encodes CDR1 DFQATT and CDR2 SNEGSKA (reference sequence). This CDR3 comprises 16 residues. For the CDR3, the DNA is TGCAGTGCCTCTAAGGCGGATGTAGACGTGGGTTCACCCCTCCACTTT. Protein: CSASKADVDVGSPLHF.